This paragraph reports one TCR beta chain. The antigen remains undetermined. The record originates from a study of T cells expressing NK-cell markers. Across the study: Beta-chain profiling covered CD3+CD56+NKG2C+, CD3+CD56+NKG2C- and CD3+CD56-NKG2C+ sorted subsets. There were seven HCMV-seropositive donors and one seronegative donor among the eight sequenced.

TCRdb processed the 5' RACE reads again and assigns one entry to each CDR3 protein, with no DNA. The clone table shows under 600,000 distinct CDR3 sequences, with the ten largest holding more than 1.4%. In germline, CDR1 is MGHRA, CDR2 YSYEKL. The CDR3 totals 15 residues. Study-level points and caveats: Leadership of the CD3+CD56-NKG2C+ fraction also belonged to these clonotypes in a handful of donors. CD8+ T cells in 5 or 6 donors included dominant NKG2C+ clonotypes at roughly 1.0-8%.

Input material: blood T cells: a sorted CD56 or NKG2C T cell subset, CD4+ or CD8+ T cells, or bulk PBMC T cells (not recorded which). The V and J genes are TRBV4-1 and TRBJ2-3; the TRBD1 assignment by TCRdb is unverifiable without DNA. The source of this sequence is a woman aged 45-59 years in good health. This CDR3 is CASAGGGFATDTQYF.